This entry is about one T cell receptor (beta chain). Its antigen is still unknown. Only in-frame clones appear in the TCRdb table, and some are missing; sequencing was by immunoSEQ multiplex PCR. The table has more than 2,000,000 clones, over 85% seen once; the top ten hold roughly 0.36%. These data are taken from a study of shared clonotypes between healthy human individuals. Overall study findings and caveats: Investigators collected only blood, and repertoires in tissues likely differ.

The sample taken for sequencing was naive CD4+ T cells from PBMCs. As for subset: CD45RA+ positively selected. This receptor was obtained from a young man in good health. Some clones in this sample may be carry-over from other donors' samples.

DNA for the CDR3: TGTGCCAGCAGCTTTGGTTCGAGGACCACAGATACGCAGTATTTT. This encodes CASSFGSRTTDTQYF. This rearrangement joins TRBV5-8 to TRBJ2-3; the D is unclear. This CDR3 spans 15 amino acids. V was trimmed by 2 bases and J by 2 bases, leaving 12 bases between them. The germline CDR1 and CDR2 sequences are SGHTS and YDEGEE. Together with reference TRBV5-8 and TRBJ2-3, the CDR3 gives the full variable domain: EAGVTQSPTHLIKTRGQQATLRCSPISGHTSVYWYQQALGLGLQFLLWYDEGEERNRGNFPPRFSGRQFPNYSSELNVNALELEDSALYLCASSFGSRTTDTQYFGPGTRLTVL.